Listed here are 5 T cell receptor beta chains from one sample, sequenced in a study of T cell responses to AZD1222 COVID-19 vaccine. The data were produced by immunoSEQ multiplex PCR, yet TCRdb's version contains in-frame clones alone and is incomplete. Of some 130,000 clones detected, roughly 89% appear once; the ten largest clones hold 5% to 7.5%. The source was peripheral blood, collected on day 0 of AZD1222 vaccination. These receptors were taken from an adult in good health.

The CDR3 DNA is TGTGCCAGCTCACCACCGAAACTAGCGGGTCTTCTAGCCAAAAACATTCAGTACTTC. This sequence encodes CASSPPKLAGLLAKNIQYF. The chain employs TRBV18 and TRBJ2-4, with 9 nucleotides matching TRBD2. The CDR3 has 19 amino acids. Germline V gives CDR1 KGHSH, CDR2 LQKENI. The junction had 9 bases not matched to a gene; V was cut back by 0 bases and J by 0 bases.

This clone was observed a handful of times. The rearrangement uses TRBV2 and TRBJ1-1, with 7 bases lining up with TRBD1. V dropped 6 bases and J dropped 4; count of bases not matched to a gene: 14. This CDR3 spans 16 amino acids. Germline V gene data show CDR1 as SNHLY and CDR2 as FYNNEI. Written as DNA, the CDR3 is TGTGCCAGCAGCGAGGGGGCCCTCGGGGTCGGCACTGAAGCTTTCTTT. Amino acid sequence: CASSEGALGVGTEAFF.

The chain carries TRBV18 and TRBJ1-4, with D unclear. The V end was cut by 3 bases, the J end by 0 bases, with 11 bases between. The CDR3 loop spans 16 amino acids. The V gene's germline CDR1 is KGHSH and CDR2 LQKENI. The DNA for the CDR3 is TGTGCCAGCTCACCTCTTAATGCCCCAACTAATGAAAAACTGTTTTTT. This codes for CASSPLNAPTNEKLFF.

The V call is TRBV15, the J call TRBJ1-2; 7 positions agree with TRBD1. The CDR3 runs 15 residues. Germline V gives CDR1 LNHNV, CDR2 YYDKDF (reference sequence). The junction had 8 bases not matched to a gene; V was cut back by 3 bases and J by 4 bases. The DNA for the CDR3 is TGTGCCACCAGCAGGGGGGAACAGGGGTTCTATGGCTACACCTTC. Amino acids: CATSRGEQGFYGYTF.

For the CDR3, the DNA is TGTGCCAGCTCGGGACAGACAGGGAAGACTGAAGCTTTCTTT. Residues: CASSGQTGKTEAFF. J is TRBJ1-1 and V is TRBV18; 7 nucleotides line up with TRBD1. The CDR3 totals 14 residues. The V and J ends lost 6 bases and 5 bases, in that order; junction bases with no gene match: 9. Germline values: CDR1 KGHSH, CDR2 LQKENI.